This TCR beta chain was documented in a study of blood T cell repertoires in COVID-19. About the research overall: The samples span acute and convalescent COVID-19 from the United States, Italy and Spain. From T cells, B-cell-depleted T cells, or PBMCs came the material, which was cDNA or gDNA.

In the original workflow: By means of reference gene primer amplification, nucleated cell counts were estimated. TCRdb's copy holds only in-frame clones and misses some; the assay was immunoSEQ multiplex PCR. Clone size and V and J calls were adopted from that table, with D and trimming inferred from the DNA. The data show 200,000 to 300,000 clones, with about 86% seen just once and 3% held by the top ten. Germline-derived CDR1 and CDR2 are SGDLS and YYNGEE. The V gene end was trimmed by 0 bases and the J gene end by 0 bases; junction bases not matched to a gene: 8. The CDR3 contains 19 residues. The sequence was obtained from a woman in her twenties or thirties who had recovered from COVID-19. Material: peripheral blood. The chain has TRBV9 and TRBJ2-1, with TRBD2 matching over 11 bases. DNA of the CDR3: TGTGCCAGCAGCGTAGGGGGACTAGCGGCTCCTAGCTCCTACAATGAGCAGTTCTTC. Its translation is CASSVGGLAAPSSYNEQFF.